Below, 29 T cell receptor beta chains from the same sample are listed, as sequenced in a study of T cell repertoires in cytomegalovirus infection. Via MiXCR, TCRdb re-called the reads, giving one row per CDR3 protein. The table lists approximately 170,000 distinct CDR3 sequences, approximately 17% of them singletons. Material for sequencing was CD8+ T cells from PBMCs. The origin of the receptors is a human donor in good health (CMV status not recorded). Some clones in this sample may be carry-over from other donors' samples.

The rearrangement uses TRBV6-6 and TRBJ1-5; D remains unclear. This CDR3 region has 15 residues. V lost 6 bases and J lost 0, with 12 bases in between. Per the germline V gene, CDR1 is MNHNY and CDR2 is SVGAGI (reference sequence). The CDR3 DNA follows: TGTGCCAGCAGCTACCCGGCTAATAGCAATCAGCCCCAGCATTTT. Translating gives CASSYPANSNQPQHF.

The chain uses TRBV6-2 or TRBV6-3 and TRBJ2-7; 11 nucleotides align to TRBD2. The germline CDR1 and CDR2 sequences are MNHEY and SVGEGT. The CDR3 sequence is 16 residues long. V was pared by 0 bases and J by 2 bases, with 3 bases of the junction left unmatched. For the CDR3, the DNA is TGTGCCAGCAGTTACTCCTTGACTAGCGGGACCTACGAGCAGTACTTC. Its translation is CASSYSLTSGTYEQYF.

This clonotype was detected a few times. The rearrangement joins TRBV7-3 to TRBJ2-6, with 10 nucleotides matching TRBD1. The trim removed 4 bases at V and 1 base at J, leaving 16 bases unmatched. Germline CDR1 is SGHTA and CDR2 is FQGTGA. The CDR3 spans 21 residues. CDR3 DNA: TGTGCCAGCAGCTCGGGAACAGACAGGGGGCGGCATTTTTCTGGGGCCAACGTCCTGACTTTC. Its protein product is CASSSGTDRGRHFSGANVLTF.

V is TRBV7-2 and J is TRBJ2-7; 7 nucleotides align to TRBD2. The CDR3 runs 14 residues. V lost 5 bases to trimming and J lost 2 bases; unmatched junction nucleotides: 6. Germline V gene lookup returns CDR1 SGHTA and CDR2 FQGNSA. The CDR3 DNA reads TGTGCCAGCAGCGATACCGGGACTACCTACGAGCAGTACTTC. Residues: CASSDTGTTYEQYF.

V gene TRBV28 combines with J gene TRBJ1-6, with 8 bases that match TRBD1. From germline, CDR1 is MDHEN and CDR2 SYDVKM. The V segment lost 4 bases and the J segment 2 bases; nucleotides outside the gene matches: 4. This CDR3 is 16 amino acids long. The CDR3 nucleotides read TGTGCCAGCAGTTGGACAGGGAGGACCTATAATTCACCCCTCCACTTT. Translated, it gives CASSWTGRTYNSPLHF.

This clonotype appeared a few times. This chain connects TRBV19 to TRBJ2-7; perhaps D is TRBD1 or TRBD2 (5 bases each). Trimming cost V 9 bases and J 3 bases, with 15 bases left between them. In germline, CDR1 is LNHDA, CDR2 SQIVND (reference sequence). The CDR3 runs to 13 residues. CDR3 in amino acids: CASSWGWNYEQYF. In nucleotides, the CDR3 is TGTGCCAGCTCCTGGGGGTGGAACTACGAGCAGTACTTC.

The sample holds a few counts of this clonotype. The chain couples TRBV6-1 to TRBJ2-7; D is ambiguous. Germline V lookup: CDR1 MNHNS, CDR2 SASEGT. The germline V and J ends were trimmed by 5 bases and 3 bases, with 8 bases remaining between them. The CDR3 consists of 12 residues. CDR3 DNA: TGTGCCAGCAGTTACGCGAGCTACGAGCAGTACTTC. This codes for CASSYASYEQYF.

This clonotype was seen only a few times. The chain is built from TRBV6-2 or TRBV6-3 and TRBJ1-6; perhaps TRBD1 as D (6 bases). V lost 10 bases and J 9 bases, leaving 19 bases between the germline ends. This CDR3 spans 14 amino acids. Germline V gene lookup returns CDR1 MNHEY and CDR2 SVGEGT. CDR3 protein: CATSTDRELSPLHF. DNA for the CDR3: TGTGCCACCTCGACGGACAGAGAGCTTTCACCCCTCCACTTT.

This clonotype ranks as medium-sized. The V gene is TRBV7-2, the J gene TRBJ2-5, with D unclear. The CDR3 sequence is 14 residues long. Trimming pared 1 base from V and 3 bases from J, leaving 9 bases between. Germline assignment: CDR1 SGHTA and CDR2 FQGNSA. CDR3 nucleotide sequence: TGTGCCAGCAGCTTAGTATCTGGTAAAGAGACCCAGTACTTC. Protein sequence: CASSLVSGKETQYF.

This clonotype occurred a few times. CDR3: CASNDLPMAAKNIQYF. CDR3 DNA sequence: TGTGCCAGCAACGATCTCCCTATGGCGGCCAAAAACATTCAGTACTTC. The chain has TRBV6-5 and TRBJ2-4; D gene uncertain. This CDR3 has 16 residues. Trimming cost V 7 bases and J 1 base, with 17 bases left between them. Germline V gene lookup returns CDR1 MNHEY and CDR2 SVGAGI.

This chain joins TRBV7-3 and TRBJ2-3; 10 bases are a match to TRBD1. V lost 5 bases to trimming and J lost 7 bases; unmatched junction nucleotides: 6. The CDR3 runs 14 residues. Germline values: CDR1 SGHTA, CDR2 FQGTGA. CDR3 protein: CASSIGQGDYTQYF. CDR3 in DNA: TGTGCCAGCAGCATAGGACAGGGGGATTATACGCAGTATTTT.

A few counts support this clonotype. The V and J genes are TRBV7-2 and TRBJ2-7; no firm D call. CDR3 length equals 14 residues. Looked up from germline, CDR1 is SGHTA and CDR2 is FQGNSA. The V end lost 3 bases, the J end lost 3 bases, and 12 bases lay between the germline ends. Here the CDR3 DNA reads TGTGCCAGCAGCTTTGGGGTTCCAATCTACGAGCAGTACTTC. It translates to CASSFGVPIYEQYF.

The chain carries TRBV11-2 and TRBJ1-2; perhaps TRBD1 as D (5 bases). The CDR3 spans 14 residues. Germline CDR1 reads SGHAT; CDR2 reads FQNNGV. The V end was cut by 5 bases, the J end by 7 bases, with 17 bases between. CDR3 coding DNA: TGTGCCAGCAGCCCCGGAGGCAGGGCGAGTGGCTACACCTTC. Protein sequence: CASSPGGRASGYTF.

This clonotype was recorded a few times. This chain connects TRBV12-3 or TRBV12-4 to TRBJ1-1; 7 bases line up with TRBD1. The CDR3 has 14 amino acids. Unmatched junction bases numbered 6, after V lost 7 bases and J lost 1 base. The CDR3 coding sequence is TGTGCCAGCAACCCGCGGACAGGGAACACTGAAGCTTTCTTT. It is translated as CASNPRTGNTEAFF.

This clonotype was counted ten times or more. The genes are TRBV7-8 and TRBJ2-7; TRBD2 matches 7 bases. CDR1 and CDR2 from the germline V gene are SGHVS and FQNEAQ. The V gene end was trimmed by 4 bases and the J gene end by 5 bases; junction bases not matched to a gene: 8. The CDR3 has 14 residues. The CDR3 protein is CASSSPGRKNEQYF. The CDR3 DNA reads as TGTGCCAGCAGCTCACCCGGGAGGAAGAACGAGCAGTACTTC.

The chain joins TRBV7-8 to TRBJ2-1; 8 bases are a match to TRBD2. The germline V gene encodes CDR1 SGHVS and CDR2 FQNEAQ. The CDR3 spans 15 residues. Losses at the gene ends were 2 bases for V and 7 bases for J; bases not matched to a gene: 7. The DNA for the CDR3 is TGTGCCAGCAGCTTATTAACCGGGACTAGGAATGAGCAGTTCTTC. Its translation is CASSLLTGTRNEQFF.

This clonotype came up a few times. The rearrangement joins TRBV28 to TRBJ2-1; D is uncertain. Trimming took off 10 bases at V and 1 base at J, with 11 bases between the two ends. The CDR3 is 13 amino acids. Germline loops: CDR1 MDHEN, CDR2 SYDVKM. Here the CDR3 DNA reads TGTGCCATCGATGACTCGTCCTACAATGAGCAGTTCTTC. This encodes CAIDDSSYNEQFF.

The chain recombines TRBV28 with TRBJ2-7; TRBD2 aligns across 7 bases. The CDR3 covers 15 residues. V lost 3 bases to trimming and J lost 6 bases; unmatched junction nucleotides: 11. The germline CDR1 and CDR2 sequences are MDHEN and SYDVKM. The CDR3 sequence is CASSLRRTRKGEQYF. The CDR3 DNA reads TGTGCCAGCAGTTTGCGTCGGACTAGAAAGGGCGAGCAGTACTTC. The full variable domain, rest sourced from reference TRBV28 and TRBJ2-7, is DVKVTQSSRYLVKRTGEKVFLECVQDMDHENMFWYRQDPGLGLRLIYFSYDVKMKEKGDIPEGYSVSREKKERFSLILESASTNQTSMYLCASSLRRTRKGEQYFGPGTRLTVT.

The chain carries TRBV27 and TRBJ1-1, with D hard to call. V was trimmed by 2 bases and J by 1 base, leaving 8 bases between them. CDR3 size: 14 residues. The germline V gene encodes CDR1 MNHEY and CDR2 SMNVEV (reference sequence). CDR3 nucleotide sequence: TGTGCCAGCAGTTTAGGAGAGACGAACACTGAAGCTTTCTTT. Amino acid sequence: CASSLGETNTEAFF.

The sample holds many counts of this clonotype. The J gene is TRBJ2-7, the V gene TRBV7-2; a weak D match, TRBD2 (5 bases). The ends were cut back, 5 bases at V and 3 bases at J, with 11 bases in the middle. CDR3 size: 13 residues. In germline, CDR1 is SGHTA, CDR2 FQGNSA. CDR3 sequence reads: CASSLHGIYEQYF. CDR3 coding DNA: TGTGCCAGCAGCCTTCACGGGATCTACGAGCAGTACTTC. Full variable domain (missing parts from reference TRBV7-2 and TRBJ2-7): GAGVSQSPSNKVTEKGKDVELRCDPISGHTALYWYRQSLGQGLEFLIYFQGNSAPDKSGLPSDRFSAERTGGSVSTLTIQRTQQEDSAVYLCASSLHGIYEQYFGPGTRLTVT.

The chain uses TRBV20-1 and TRBJ2-3, with D uncertain. This CDR3 is built from 17 residues. Germline lookup yields CDR1 DFQATT and CDR2 SNEGSKA (reference sequence). V was pared by 0 bases and J by 6 bases, with 22 bases between. For the CDR3, the DNA is TGCAGTGCTAGAGATACCCTCACCCGGATAGGGCTGGATACGCAGTATTTT. This encodes CSARDTLTRIGLDTQYF.

The V and J genes are TRBV12-5 and TRBJ1-1; D unclear. CDR1 is LGHNT, CDR2 FRNRAP, per germline. The V end lost 6 bases, the J end lost 0 bases, and 11 bases lay between the germline ends. The CDR3 runs 14 residues. CDR3 bases: TGTGCTAGTGGCCCTGATAACCTGAACACTGAAGCTTTCTTT. It specifies CASGPDNLNTEAFF.

This clonotype was seen a few times. The chain joins TRBV7-2 to TRBJ1-6, with D perhaps TRBD1 (6 bases). V dropped 1 base and J dropped 6 bases, with 16 bases sitting between them. The CDR3 has 17 residues. CDR1 SGHTA and CDR2 FQGNSA come from the germline V gene. CDR3 amino acids: CASSLGLRQAVNSPLHF. The CDR3 nucleotides are TGTGCCAGCAGCTTAGGCCTGAGACAGGCCGTTAATTCACCCCTCCACTTT.

This clonotype came up a few times. This chain links TRBV2 with TRBJ2-2; D possibly matches TRBD1 or TRBD2 (6 bases each). The germline V gene has CDR1 SNHLY and CDR2 FYNNEI. Trimming pared 8 bases from V and 9 bases from J, leaving 10 bases between. CDR3 length equals 11 residues. CDR3 DNA: TGTGCCAGCGACGGGGGCCGGGAGCTGTTTTTT. Translated: CASDGGRELFF.

The rearrangement uses TRBV29-1 and TRBJ1-2; TRBD1 aligns across 12 bases. With V trimmed by 6 bases and J by 3 bases, 2 bases remained unmatched. CDR1 and CDR2 (germline): SQVTM, ANQGSEA. The CDR3 is 13 residues long. CDR3 amino acids: CSVGTGGYYGYTF. The CDR3 region has the DNA TGCAGCGTAGGGACAGGGGGCTACTATGGCTACACCTTC.

This clonotype occurred a few times. The CDR3 DNA sequence: TGTGCCAGTAGTTCGGGGACCGCGGAGGGCAATCAGCCCCAGCATTTT. It codes for CASSSGTAEGNQPQHF. The gene calls are TRBV19 and TRBJ1-5, with D possibly matching TRBD1 (5 bases). Germline-derived CDR1 and CDR2 are LNHDA and SQIVND (reference sequence). The germline V and J ends were trimmed by 5 bases and 2 bases, with 16 bases remaining between them. The CDR3 runs to 16 residues. The full variable domain, with the rest looked up from reference TRBV19 and TRBJ1-5, is DGGITQSPKYLFRKEGQNVTLSCEQNLNHDAMYWYRQDPGQGLRLIYYSQIVNDFQKGDIAEGYSVSREKKESFPLTVTSAQKNPTAFYLCASSSGTAEGNQPQHFGDGTRLSIL.

The table lists this clonotype with a few counts. The chain uses TRBV6-5 and TRBJ2-1; a weak D match, TRBD2 (6 bases). V shed 0 bases and J shed 5 bases, with 11 bases lying between them. Germline CDR1 is MNHEY and CDR2 is SVGAGI. There are 15 residues in the CDR3. This chain's CDR3 is CASSYSLATHNEQFF. The DNA for the CDR3 is TGTGCCAGCAGTTACTCCCTAGCGACCCACAATGAGCAGTTCTTC.

V and J are TRBV7-2 and TRBJ1-5; D is possibly TRBD1 (6 bases). Germline V CDR1 and CDR2: SGHTA, FQGNSA. CDR3 length: 13 residues. V lost 4 bases and J 7 bases, leaving 11 bases between the germline ends. CDR3: CASSSSGEQPQHF. The CDR3 nucleotides read TGTGCCAGCAGCTCGTCAGGGGAACAGCCCCAGCATTTT.

This chain joins TRBV29-1 and TRBJ2-7; D possibly matches TRBD1 or TRBD2 (5 bases each). The CDR3 sequence is 13 residues long. Germline V lookup: CDR1 SQVTM, CDR2 ANQGSEA. Trimming shortened V by 0 bases and J by 3 bases, and 9 bases separated the two germline ends. The CDR3 is CSVEDRDVYEQYF. In DNA, the CDR3 is TGCAGCGTTGAAGATCGGGACGTCTACGAGCAGTACTTC.